Below, 13 T cell receptor beta chains from the same sample are listed, as sequenced in a study of T cell responses to AZD1222 COVID-19 vaccine. Generated by immunoSEQ multiplex PCR, the TCRdb table keeps only in-frame clones and is missing some. The sample carries about 150,000 clones, 85% to 95% recorded once. Specimen: peripheral blood, collected on day 0 of AZD1222 vaccination. The receptors originated from an adult in good health.

The chain carries TRBV24-1 and TRBJ1-2, with TRBD1 identical over 8 bases. Trimming cost V 0 bases and J 7 bases; bases outside gene matches: 9. Germline loops: CDR1 KGHDR, CDR2 SFDVKD. This CDR3 has 16 residues. The CDR3 here is CATSDLRQGRQGGYTF. In DNA, the CDR3 is TGTGCCACCAGTGATTTGCGACAGGGGCGGCAGGGTGGCTACACCTTC.

The J gene is TRBJ1-2, the V gene TRBV7-9, with TRBD1 matching over 8 bases. J gave up 2 bases and V 5 bases, and 7 bases lay outside the gene matches. This CDR3 comprises 15 residues. Germline V gene lookup returns CDR1 SEHNR and CDR2 FQNEAQ (reference sequence). This chain's CDR3 is CASSPVTGANYGYTF. The CDR3 nucleotides read TGTGCCAGCAGCCCCGTGACAGGGGCGAACTATGGCTACACCTTC.

The J gene is TRBJ1-2, the V gene TRBV2, with D perhaps TRBD1 (5 bases). The V gene lost 5 bases and the J gene lost 6 bases, with 19 bases spanning the gap. The germline gives CDR1 SNHLY, CDR2 FYNNEI. This CDR3 comprises 15 residues. CDR3 region: CASSLTGTQAHGYTF. Here the CDR3 DNA reads TGTGCCAGCAGTCTCACCGGGACGCAAGCCCATGGCTACACCTTC.

The V call is TRBV21-1, the J call TRBJ1-2; the tabulated D call, TRBD1, remains unverified against the DNA. TRBV21-1 is noted as a pseudogene. This CDR3 spans 17 amino acids. The CDR3 nucleotides read TGTGCCAGCAGCAAACGGACTGGGGGCGGAGCTAACTATGGCTACACCTTC. This encodes CASSKRTGGGANYGYTF.

This rearrangement joins TRBV2 to TRBJ1-5; a weak D match, TRBD1 (6 bases). V shed 3 bases and J shed 2 bases, with 14 bases lying between them. Germline CDR1 reads SNHLY; CDR2 reads FYNNEI. The CDR3 totals 16 residues. In nucleotides, the CDR3 is TGTGCCAGCAGTGACGTCGGGGGGGCCGGCAATCAGCCCCAGCATTTT. Translating it yields CASSDVGGAGNQPQHF.

This clone has more than one count but fewer than ten. The chain employs TRBV7-8 and TRBJ1-5; no clear D gene. The V gene lost 1 base and the J gene lost 0 bases, with 7 bases spanning the gap. Germline V gives CDR1 SGHVS, CDR2 FQNEAQ. CDR3 length equals 15 residues. CDR3 coding DNA: TGTGCCAGCAGCTTAGAAGAGACTAGCAATCAGCCCCAGCATTTT. This codes for CASSLEETSNQPQHF. The variable domain in full, with the rest retrieved from reference TRBV7-8 and TRBJ1-5, is GAGVSQSPRYKVAKRGQDVALRCDPISGHVSLFWYQQALGQGPEFLTYFQNEAQLDKSGLPSDRFFAERPEGSVSTLKIQRTQQEDSAVYLCASSLEETSNQPQHFGDGTRLSIL.

The chain has TRBV13 and TRBJ2-1; 9 nucleotides align to TRBD1. The CDR3 covers 16 residues. V shed 5 bases, J shed 3 bases, and the junction held 8 bases outside the gene matches. CDR1 PRHDT and CDR2 FYEKMQ come from the germline V gene (reference sequence). Written as DNA, the CDR3 is TGTGCCAGCAGCATATACAGGGGGCGCGACTACAATGAGCAGTTCTTC. Amino acids: CASSIYRGRDYNEQFF.

The chain recombines TRBV19 with TRBJ1-1; D not resolved. The CDR3 has 16 amino acids. V was pared by 8 bases and J by 1 base, with 20 bases between. Germline V gene lookup returns CDR1 LNHDA and CDR2 SQIVND (reference sequence). CDR3 in amino acids: CASFLSPGGRNTEAFF. CDR3 nucleotides: TGTGCCAGTTTCCTCTCCCCGGGAGGGAGGAACACTGAAGCTTTCTTT.

The chain uses TRBV27 and TRBJ2-7, with a tentative D call TRBD1 (5 bases). Germline V gene data show CDR1 as MNHEY and CDR2 as SMNVEV (reference sequence). The V and J ends lost 2 bases and 4 bases respectively, with 15 bases between them. This CDR3 region has 15 residues. CDR3 in DNA: TGTGCCAGCAGTTTAGGGGCAGGGTTTGAATACGAGCAGTACTTC. This translates into CASSLGAGFEYEQYF.

This rearrangement joins TRBV10-1 to TRBJ2-2; the match to TRBD1 covers 9 bases. V lost 6 bases, J lost 6 bases, and 8 bases stayed unmatched. CDR1 WNHNN and CDR2 SYGVQD come from the germline V gene (reference sequence). CDR3 length: 15 amino acids. This CDR3 reads CASRTRTGEPGELFF. The CDR3 DNA sequence: TGCGCCAGCAGGACCAGGACAGGGGAGCCCGGGGAGCTGTTTTTT.

The CDR3: CASSIIGLAGGEQYF. CDR3 sequence (DNA): TGTGCCAGTAGTATAATAGGCCTAGCGGGAGGCGAGCAGTACTTC. The rearrangement uses TRBV19 and TRBJ2-7, with 11 bases that match TRBD2. Germline V lookup: CDR1 LNHDA, CDR2 SQIVND (reference sequence). Trimming at V came to 2 bases and at J to 6 bases, leaving 6 bases not matched to a gene. This CDR3 is 15 amino acids long.

This chain uses TRBV9 with TRBJ2-1; D is unresolved. Germline assignment: CDR1 SGDLS and CDR2 YYNGEE. V lost 0 bases and J lost 8, with 6 bases in between. This CDR3 contains 12 residues. The CDR3 protein is CASSVEEDEQFF. The CDR3 nucleotides read TGTGCCAGCAGCGTAGAGGAAGATGAGCAGTTCTTC.

The chain is built from TRBV19 and TRBJ2-7, with D hard to call. Germline-derived CDR1 and CDR2 are LNHDA and SQIVND (reference sequence). The CDR3 is made up of 15 amino acids. The V gene lost 6 bases and the J gene lost 1 base, with 16 bases spanning the gap. CDR3 in DNA: TGTGCCAGTAGGGGTCTAGGCAGCGATTCCTACGAGCAGTACTTC. It yields the protein CASRGLGSDSYEQYF.